The clone carrying this T cell receptor (beta chain) was counted only a few times. One entry per CDR3 protein, called by TCRdb with MiXCR from the 5' RACE reads. The table has hundreds of thousands of distinct CDR3 sequences, roughly a quarter seen once. This CDR3 comprises 15 residues. V was pared by 3 bases and J by 4 bases, with 16 bases between. CDR1 and CDR2 (germline): SGDLS, YYNGEE. These data come from a study of T-cell memory formation after mild COVID-19. The V gene is TRBV9, the J gene TRBJ2-5; D not resolved. This clonotype was sampled from an adult woman who had mild COVID-19 (a few samples of this study predate the infection). Cell type and time point are not known. Sequenced material: PBMCs or a T cell subset sorted from them (not recorded which). The DNA for the CDR3 is TGTGCCAGCAGCGAAGGTTTAGGAGTAGGAGAGACCCAGTACTTC. Protein: CASSEGLGVGETQYF.